This T cell receptor (beta chain) was identified in a study of T cell responses to AZD1222 COVID-19 vaccine. This table comes from immunoSEQ multiplex PCR, and its TCRdb copy is limited to in-frame clones, with some not included. The table has some 83,000 clones, roughly 83% seen once. As for this clone: Antigen: not known.

Study results and caveats: Seropositive AZD1222 recipients at baseline numbered only 6 or 7. The study found vaccine-associated CD4 TCRs spanning spike, dominant at 160-218 and 743-854.

Germline V gene data show CDR1 as MNHNS and CDR2 as SASEGT. With 6 bases clipped from V and 6 bases from J, the junction kept 4 bases outside the gene matches. The CDR3 consists of 12 residues. The TCR originated in an adult in good health. This material consisted of peripheral blood, taken on day 0 of AZD1222 vaccination. The V and J genes are TRBV6-1 and TRBJ1-1, with 7 bases that match TRBD1. CDR3 nucleotides: TGTGCCAGCAGGAAACAGGGGTCTGAAGCTTTCTTT. It yields the protein CASRKQGSEAFF.